This T cell receptor beta chain is from a study of blood T cell repertoires in COVID-19. The overall study: T cells, B-cell-depleted T cells, or PBMCs provided the cDNA or gDNA that served as material.

In the authors' workflow: Amplification with reference gene primers provided the estimates of nucleated cell counts. Produced via immunoSEQ multiplex PCR; TCRdb's table is partial and in-frame only. V and J calls and clone size are those listed in that table; D and trimming were worked out from the DNA. The table lists roughly 280,000 clones, roughly 90% of them singletons, with just under 2% in the top ten. This sequence originates from a young man with active or convalescent COVID-19. Input material: peripheral blood.

The CDR3 DNA is TGCGCCAGCAGCTTGAACGTTGGGACTAGAAGCTCCTACAATGAGCAGTTCTTC. It encodes CASSLNVGTRSSYNEQFF. The rearrangement links TRBV5-1 to TRBJ2-1; 8 nucleotides line up with TRBD2. The junction had 9 bases not matched to a gene; V was cut back by 1 base and J by 0 bases. This CDR3 has 18 amino acids. CDR1 SGHRS and CDR2 YFSETQ come from the germline V gene.